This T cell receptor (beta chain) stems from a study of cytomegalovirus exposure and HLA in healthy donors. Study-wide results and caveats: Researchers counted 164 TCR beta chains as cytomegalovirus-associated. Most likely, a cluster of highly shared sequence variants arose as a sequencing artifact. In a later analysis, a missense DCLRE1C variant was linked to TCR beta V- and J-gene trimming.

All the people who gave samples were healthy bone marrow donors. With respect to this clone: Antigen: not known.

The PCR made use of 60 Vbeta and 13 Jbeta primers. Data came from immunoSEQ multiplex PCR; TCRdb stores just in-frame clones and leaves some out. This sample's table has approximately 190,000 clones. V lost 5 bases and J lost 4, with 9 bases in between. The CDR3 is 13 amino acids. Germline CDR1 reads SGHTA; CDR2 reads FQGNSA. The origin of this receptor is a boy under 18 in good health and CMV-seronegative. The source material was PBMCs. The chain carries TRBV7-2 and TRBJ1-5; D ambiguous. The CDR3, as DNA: TGTGCCAGCAGCCCCGGGGTGAATCAGCCCCAGCATTTT. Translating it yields CASSPGVNQPQHF.